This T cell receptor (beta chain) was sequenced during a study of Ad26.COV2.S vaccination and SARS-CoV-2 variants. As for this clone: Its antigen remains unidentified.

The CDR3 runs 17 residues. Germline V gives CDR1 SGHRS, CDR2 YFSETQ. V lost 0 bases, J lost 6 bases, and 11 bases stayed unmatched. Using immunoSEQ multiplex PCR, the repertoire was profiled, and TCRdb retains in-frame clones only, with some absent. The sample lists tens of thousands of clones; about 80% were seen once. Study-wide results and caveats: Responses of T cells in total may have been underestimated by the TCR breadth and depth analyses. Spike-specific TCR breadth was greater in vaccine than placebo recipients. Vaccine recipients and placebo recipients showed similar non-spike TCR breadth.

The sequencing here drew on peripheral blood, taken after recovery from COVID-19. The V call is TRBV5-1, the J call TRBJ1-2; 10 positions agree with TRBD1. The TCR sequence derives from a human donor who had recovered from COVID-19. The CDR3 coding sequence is TGCGCCAGCAGCTTGGGACCCCAGACAGGGGGCGGGAATGGCTACACCTTC. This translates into CASSLGPQTGGGNGYTF.